This T cell receptor beta chain was sequenced during a study of blood T cell repertoires in COVID-19. Study in general: PBMCs, B-cell-depleted T cells, or T cells were the source of the cDNA or gDNA that made up the material.

Participants spanned ages about 18 to 100 years and resided in 20 to 25 US areas. In assigning cohorts, the study relied on participant-reported clinical history. Original analysis: Nucleated cell counts were estimated from reference gene primer amplification. Data came from immunoSEQ multiplex PCR; TCRdb stores just in-frame clones and leaves some out. The V and J calls and the clone size are those of that table, but D and trimming were determined from the DNA. The sample comprises about 220,000 clones, about 87% of which are singletons, and 2.6% rests with the top ten. V was clipped by 2 bases and J by 6 bases, with 21 bases between them. Germline CDR1 LGHDT, CDR2 YNNKEL (reference sequence). The CDR3 length is 17 residues.

The material sequenced was PBMCs or T cells enriched from blood (not recorded which). The rearrangement uses TRBV3-1 (or the pseudogene TRBV3-2) and TRBJ2-3; D is possibly TRBD1 (6 bases). The receptor was isolated from a woman in her twenties or thirties who had recovered from COVID-19. The CDR3 DNA sequence: TGTGCCAGCAGCCAATTGGGTCTTTGGCAGGGGCGGGATACGCAGTATTTT. Translating it yields CASSQLGLWQGRDTQYF.